A selection of T cell receptor beta chains follows, all from one sample in a study of cytomegalovirus exposure and HLA in healthy donors. Produced via immunoSEQ multiplex PCR; TCRdb's table is partial and in-frame only. This table holds approximately 100,000 clones, 76% found once. Sequenced input: PBMCs. These receptors all stem from a woman in her thirties or forties in good health and CMV-seropositive. CDR3s include the opening cysteine and the closing phenylalanine or tryptophan. D genes are given only for firm matches. Size tells how often a clone was seen (once, few, many) or the class of an expanded clone, and some rows leave it out.

v_call	clone_size	j_call	d_call	cdr3_aa	cdr3_nt
TRBV30	NA	TRBJ2-1	NA	CAWSVLQGQQFF	TGTGCCTGGAGTGTACTTCAGGGCCAGCAGTTCTTC
TRBV2	NA	TRBJ1-5	NA	CASQGDSNQPQHF	TGTGCCAGCCAGGGTGATAGCAATCAGCCCCAGCATTTT
TRBV5-1	NA	TRBJ1-2	NA	CASSPRGDLGYGYTF	TGCGCCAGCAGCCCCCGAGGTGACTTGGGCTATGGCTACACCTTC
TRBV6-1	NA	TRBJ2-4	NA	CASSDYGPSVNIQYF	TGTGCCAGCAGTGATTATGGTCCCTCGGTCAACATTCAGTACTTC
TRBV27	NA	TRBJ2-7	TRBD1	CASRSGTGWNEQYF	TGTGCCAGCAGGTCCGGGACAGGGTGGAACGAGCAGTACTTC
TRBV5-1	once	TRBJ2-5	NA	CASRDFQETQYF	TGCGCCAGCAGGGACTTCCAAGAGACCCAGTACTTC
TRBV9	NA	TRBJ1-2	NA	CASSVVGGSGYTF	TGTGCCAGCAGCGTAGTAGGAGGCTCAGGCTACACCTTC
TRBV6-4	NA	TRBJ1-1	TRBD1	CASSDSKGAAFF	TGTGCCAGCAGTGACTCGAAGGGGGCGGCTTTCTTT
TRBV10-1	NA	TRBJ2-1	NA	CASSHSYNEQFF	TGCGCCAGCAGTCATAGCTACAATGAGCAGTTCTTC
TRBV30	NA	TRBJ1-3	NA	CAWSVTVSGNTIYF	TGTGCCTGGAGTGTTACGGTCTCAGGAAACACCATATATTTT
TRBV10-3	NA	TRBJ1-6	NA	CAISGDRGSSPLHF	TGTGCCATCAGTGGTGATAGGGGTAGTTCACCCCTCCACTTT
TRBV6-5	few	TRBJ2-7	NA	CASSYSGRGDYEQYF	TGTGCCAGCAGTTACTCGGGGCGGGGAGACTACGAGCAGTACTTC
TRBV5-1	few	TRBJ2-3	TRBD2	CASSLVAGGLGDTQYF	TGCGCCAGCAGCTTGGTAGCGGGGGGGCTTGGTGATACGCAGTATTTT
TRBV15	NA	TRBJ2-2	NA	CATSAVIRGTGELFF	TGTGCCACCAGCGCTGTAATAAGAGGCACCGGGGAGCTGTTTTTT
TRBV5-1	NA	TRBJ2-5	NA	CASSLEASQETQYF	TGCGCCAGCAGCTTGGAGGCTAGCCAAGAGACCCAGTACTTC
TRBV6-5	NA	TRBJ1-2	TRBD1	CASSYHQGVGYTF	TGTGCCAGCAGTTACCACCAGGGGGTCGGCTACACCTTC
TRBV6-5	NA	TRBJ1-4	NA	CASSYSVQYNEKLFF	TGTGCCAGCAGTTACTCGGTACAGTATAATGAAAAACTGTTTTTT
TRBV27	NA	TRBJ2-7	NA	CASSLSSYRQRAEQYF	TGTGCCAGCAGTTTATCTTCATACCGACAGCGGGCCGAGCAGTACTTC
TRBV2	NA	TRBJ1-2	TRBD1	CASSVLQGAPNGYTF	TGTGCCAGCAGTGTACTACAGGGGGCGCCGAATGGCTACACCTTC
TRBV6-1	NA	TRBJ2-3	TRBD2	CASSARLAGLYYTQYF	TGTGCCAGCAGTGCGCGACTAGCGGGGCTATACTATACGCAGTATTTT
TRBV11-2	few	TRBJ1-2	NA	CASSNYRNYGYTF	TGTGCCAGCAGCAACTACCGTAACTATGGCTACACCTTC
TRBV4-1	NA	TRBJ2-3	TRBD2	CASSQAGLAADTQYF	TGCGCCAGCAGCCAAGCCGGACTAGCGGCAGATACGCAGTATTTT
TRBV6-5	NA	TRBJ2-7	TRBD1	CASRRQGYEQYF	TGTGCCAGCAGGCGACAGGGCTACGAGCAGTACTTC
TRBV9	NA	TRBJ2-5	NA	CASSGGLQETQYF	TGTGCCAGCAGCGGTGGACTGCAAGAGACCCAGTACTTC
TRBV29-1	NA	TRBJ2-2	NA	CSVGSDKSNTGELFF	TGCAGCGTTGGGTCGGACAAAAGCAACACCGGGGAGCTGTTTTTT
TRBV9	once	TRBJ2-2	TRBD2	CASSPPDGGGVNGELFF	TGTGCCAGCAGCCCCCCCGACGGCGGGGGGGTTAACGGGGAGCTGTTTTTT
TRBV15	NA	TRBJ2-2	NA	CATSRDPTTGELFF	TGTGCCACCAGCAGAGATCCTACCACCGGGGAGCTGTTTTTT
TRBV6-1	few	TRBJ1-2	TRBD1	CASRAGQGANYGYTF	TGTGCCAGCAGAGCGGGACAGGGGGCGAACTATGGCTACACCTTC
TRBV5-1	NA	TRBJ1-1	TRBD1	CASSSTRTGPFVGTEAFF	TGCGCCAGCAGCTCCACTCGGACAGGACCTTTCGTTGGCACTGAAGCTTTCTTT
TRBV5-1	NA	TRBJ2-7	NA	CASTGVLFFYEQYF	TGCGCCAGCACAGGGGTCCTCTTCTTCTACGAGCAGTACTTC
TRBV7-9	few	TRBJ2-7	TRBD2	CASSRSGTTNEQYF	TGTGCCAGCAGCCGCTCCGGGACTACCAACGAGCAGTACTTC
TRBV30	NA	TRBJ1-1	NA	CAWTSGMNTEAFF	TGTGCCTGGACTTCGGGGATGAACACTGAAGCTTTCTTT
TRBV27	NA	TRBJ1-1	TRBD1	CASSLGFGQGSTEAFF	TGTGCCAGCAGTTTAGGGTTCGGACAGGGCAGCACTGAAGCTTTCTTT
TRBV2	few	TRBJ1-5	TRBD1	CASSFRDRSNQPQHF	TGTGCCAGCAGTTTCCGGGACAGGAGCAATCAGCCCCAGCATTTT
TRBV5-6	NA	TRBJ1-1	NA	CASSLSRVTEAFF	TGTGCCAGCAGCTTGAGTCGGGTCACTGAAGCTTTCTTT
TRBV7-9	NA	TRBJ1-6	NA	CASSQGRQYNSPLHF	TGTGCCAGCAGCCAAGGCCGACAGTATAATTCACCCCTCCACTTT
TRBV6-4	NA	TRBJ1-5	NA	CASSDSREGLGQPQHF	TGTGCCAGCAGTGACTCGAGGGAGGGTCTTGGGCAGCCCCAGCATTTT
TRBV7-9	few	TRBJ1-2	NA	CASSLYRQDGYTF	TGTGCCAGCAGCTTGTACAGGCAAGATGGCTACACCTTC
TRBV5-8	once	TRBJ2-3	TRBD2	CASSFERGSSTDTQYF	TGTGCCAGCAGCTTTGAGCGGGGGAGTAGCACAGATACGCAGTATTTT
TRBV7-2	NA	TRBJ1-1	TRBD1	CASSPPRGQGTTEAFF	TGTGCCAGCAGCCCCCCCCGTGGACAGGGCACCACTGAAGCTTTCTTT
TRBV4-1	NA	TRBJ2-7	TRBD1	CASSQPAGTVYEQYF	TGCGCCAGCAGCCAACCAGCCGGGACAGTCTACGAGCAGTACTTC
TRBV19	NA	TRBJ2-5	NA	CASSIVGGVQETQYF	TGTGCCAGTAGTATAGTTGGCGGGGTCCAAGAGACCCAGTACTTC
TRBV18	few	TRBJ1-1	NA	CASSPSGTEAFF	TGTGCCAGCTCACCATCCGGGACTGAAGCTTTCTTT
TRBV6-4	NA	TRBJ2-3	NA	CASSDLADDTDTQYF	TGTGCCAGCAGTGACTTAGCGGATGACACAGATACGCAGTATTTT
TRBV2	NA	TRBJ2-2	TRBD1	CASSEAQRGRIGELFF	TGTGCCAGCAGTGAAGCGCAGAGGGGGCGCATCGGGGAGCTGTTTTTT
TRBV5-1	NA	TRBJ2-7	TRBD1	CASSLAGQGFYEQYF	TGCGCCAGCAGCTTAGCGGGACAGGGGTTCTACGAGCAGTACTTC
TRBV7-3	NA	TRBJ2-2	TRBD1	CASSQTGPNTGELFF	TGTGCCAGCAGCCAGACAGGGCCGAACACCGGGGAGCTGTTTTTT
TRBV4-1	NA	TRBJ2-7	NA	CASSQGRGYRRSSYEQYF	TGCGCCAGCAGCCAAGGCAGGGGATACAGGAGGAGCTCCTACGAGCAGTACTTC
TRBV28	NA	TRBJ2-1	NA	CASTRGGGFSYNEQFF	TGTGCCAGCACCAGAGGTGGCGGGTTCTCCTACAATGAGCAGTTCTTC
TRBV6-1	NA	TRBJ1-3	TRBD1	CASSERGQGGNTIYF	TGTGCCAGCAGTGAACGCGGACAGGGTGGAAACACCATATATTTT